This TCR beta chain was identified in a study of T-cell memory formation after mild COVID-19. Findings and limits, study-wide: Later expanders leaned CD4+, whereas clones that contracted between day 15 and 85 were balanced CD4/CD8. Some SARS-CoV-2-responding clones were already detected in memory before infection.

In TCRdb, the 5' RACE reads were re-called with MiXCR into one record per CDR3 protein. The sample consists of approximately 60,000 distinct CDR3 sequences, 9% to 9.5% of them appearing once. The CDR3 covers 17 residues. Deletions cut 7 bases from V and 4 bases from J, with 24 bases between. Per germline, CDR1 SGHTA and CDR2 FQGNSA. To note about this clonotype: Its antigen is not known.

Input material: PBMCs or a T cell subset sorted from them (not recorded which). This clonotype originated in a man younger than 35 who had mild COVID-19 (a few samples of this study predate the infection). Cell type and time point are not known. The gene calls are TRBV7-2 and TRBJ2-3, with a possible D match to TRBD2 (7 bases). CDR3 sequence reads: CASTKGGGLLGADTQYF. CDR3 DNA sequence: TGTGCCAGCACCAAGGGGGGGGGCTTATTAGGGGCAGATACGCAGTATTTT.